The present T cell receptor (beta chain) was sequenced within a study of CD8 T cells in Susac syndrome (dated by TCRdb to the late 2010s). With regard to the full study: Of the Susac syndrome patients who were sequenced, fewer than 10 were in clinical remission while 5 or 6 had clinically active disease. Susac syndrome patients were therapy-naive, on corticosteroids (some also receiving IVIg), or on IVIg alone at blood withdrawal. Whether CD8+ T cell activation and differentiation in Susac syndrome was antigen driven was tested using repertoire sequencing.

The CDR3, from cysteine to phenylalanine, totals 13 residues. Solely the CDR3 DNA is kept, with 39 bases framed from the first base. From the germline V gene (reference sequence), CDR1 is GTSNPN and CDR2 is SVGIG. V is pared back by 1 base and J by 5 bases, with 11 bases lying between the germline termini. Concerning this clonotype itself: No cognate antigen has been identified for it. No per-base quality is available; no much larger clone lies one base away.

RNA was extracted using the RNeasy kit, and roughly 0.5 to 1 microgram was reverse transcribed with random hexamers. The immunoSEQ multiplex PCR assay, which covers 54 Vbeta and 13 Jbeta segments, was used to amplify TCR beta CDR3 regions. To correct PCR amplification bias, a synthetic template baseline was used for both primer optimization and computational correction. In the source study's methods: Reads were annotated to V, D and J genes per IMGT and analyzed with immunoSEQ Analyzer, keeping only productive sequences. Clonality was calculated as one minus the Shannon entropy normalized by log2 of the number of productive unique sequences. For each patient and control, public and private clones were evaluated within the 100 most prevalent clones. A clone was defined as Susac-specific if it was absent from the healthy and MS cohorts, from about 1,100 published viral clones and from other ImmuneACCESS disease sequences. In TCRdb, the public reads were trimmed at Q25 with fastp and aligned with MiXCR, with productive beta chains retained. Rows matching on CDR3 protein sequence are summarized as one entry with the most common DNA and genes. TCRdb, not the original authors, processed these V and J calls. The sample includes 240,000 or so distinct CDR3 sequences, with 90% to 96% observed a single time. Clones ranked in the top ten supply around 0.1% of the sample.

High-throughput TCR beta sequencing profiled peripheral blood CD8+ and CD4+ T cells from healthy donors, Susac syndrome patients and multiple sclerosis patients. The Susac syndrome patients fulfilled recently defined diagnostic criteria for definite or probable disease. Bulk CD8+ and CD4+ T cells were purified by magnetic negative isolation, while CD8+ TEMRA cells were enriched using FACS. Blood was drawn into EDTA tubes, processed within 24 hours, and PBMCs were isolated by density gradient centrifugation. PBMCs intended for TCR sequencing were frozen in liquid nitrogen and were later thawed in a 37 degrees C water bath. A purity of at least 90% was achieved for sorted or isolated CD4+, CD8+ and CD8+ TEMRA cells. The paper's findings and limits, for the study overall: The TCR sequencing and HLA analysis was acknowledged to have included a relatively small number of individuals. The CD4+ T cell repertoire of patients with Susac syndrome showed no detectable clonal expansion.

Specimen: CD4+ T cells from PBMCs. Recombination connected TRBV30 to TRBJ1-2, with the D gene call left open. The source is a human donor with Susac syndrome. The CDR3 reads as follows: CAWSAVPTYGYTF. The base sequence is TGTGCCTGGAGTGCGGTGCCAACATATGGCTACACCTTC.